This passage covers 31 T cell receptor beta chains from one sample sequenced in a study of CXCR3-negative and CXCR3-positive naive CD8 T cells. The method, 5' RACE with UMI labels, was used to prepare the TRB cDNA libraries. TCRdb reanalyzed the 5' RACE reads and collapses them to one entry per CDR3 protein, without DNA. This repertoire comprises about 130,000 distinct CDR3 sequences; its ten largest clones make up roughly 0.29%. Specimen: naive CXCR3- CD8+ T cells from blood. Subset here: CD45RO-CCR7+CD27+CD95- naive CD8+ T cells lacking CXCR3 (TNR3-). These receptors came from a human donor in good health. Some clones in this sample may be carry-over from other donors' samples.

The chain links TRBV29-1 to TRBJ2-5; TCRdb picks TRBD2, but there is no DNA to check that call. CDR3 length: 16 amino acids. Germline CDR1 reads SQVTM; CDR2 reads ANQGSEA. The CDR3 here is CSVELAGGSIQETQYF.

The chain links TRBV29-1 to TRBJ1-1; lacking DNA, the TRBD1 call made by TCRdb goes unchecked. CDR3 length equals 12 residues. Germline lookup yields CDR1 SQVTM and CDR2 ANQGSEA. Here the CDR3 reads CSGEMGYTEAFF.

The V and J genes are TRBV7-9 and TRBJ2-7; TCRdb designates TRBD1, a call that cannot be tested without DNA. CDR1 and CDR2 from the germline V gene are SEHNR and FQNEAQ (reference sequence). This CDR3 region has 16 residues. CDR3 loop: CASSQAGAKGEYEQYF.

This chain uses TRBV5-1 with TRBJ2-1; the TCRdb call, TRBD2, lacks DNA for checking. From germline, CDR1 is SGHRS and CDR2 YFSETQ. The CDR3 totals 16 residues. The CDR3 loop reads CASSILSSGRGNEQFF.

This rearrangement joins TRBV29-1 to TRBJ2-1; TCRdb's D call, TRBD2, is unchecked because there is no DNA. The CDR3 contains 14 residues. Germline CDR1 reads SQVTM; CDR2 reads ANQGSEA. CDR3 in amino acids: CSAEAVAGKNEQFF.

CDR3 loop: CASSSPALDREKLFF. The rearrangement joins TRBV7-9 to TRBJ1-4; without DNA, the TCRdb call of TRBD1 cannot be checked. This CDR3 is built from 15 residues. Looked up from germline, CDR1 is SEHNR and CDR2 is FQNEAQ (reference sequence).

This chain links TRBV5-1 with TRBJ2-7; TCRdb reports TRBD1, a call that lacks DNA to check it against. The CDR3 runs 15 residues. Germline CDR1 SGHRS, CDR2 YFSETQ. The CDR3 is CASSLGGGSIYEQYF.

The chain is built from TRBV28 and TRBJ2-7; TCRdb's D call of TRBD1 is untestable without DNA. Per the germline V gene, CDR1 is MDHEN and CDR2 is SYDVKM. The CDR3 extends over 17 amino acids. The CDR3 loop reads CASSRRDRGPDEDEQYF.

The rearrangement uses TRBV28 and TRBJ1-4. Germline CDR1 MDHEN, CDR2 SYDVKM. The CDR3 loop spans 14 amino acids. The CDR3 spells CASSYWDSNEKLFF.

V and J are TRBV12-3 or TRBV12-4 and TRBJ2-7. The CDR3 has 11 residues. CDR3 loop: CASSFSNEQYF.

CDR3 loop: CASSVGGVGYEQYF. This chain connects TRBV9 to TRBJ2-7; TCRdb's D call, TRBD1, is unchecked because there is no DNA. The CDR3 covers 14 residues. The germline gives CDR1 SGDLS, CDR2 YYNGEE.

V gene TRBV19 combines with J gene TRBJ2-5; as DNA is missing, the TRBD1 call by TCRdb cannot be tested. Germline assignment: CDR1 LNHDA and CDR2 SQIVND (reference sequence). The CDR3 is made up of 11 amino acids. Here the CDR3 reads CARGGCETQYF.

The chain joins TRBV4-3 to TRBJ1-2; there is no DNA to check the TCRdb D call of TRBD1. The CDR3 is made up of 17 amino acids. Germline CDR1 is LGHNA and CDR2 is YSLEER. The CDR3 loop is CASSQDGGGEGNYGYTF.

The chain employs TRBV11-2 and TRBJ2-7; there is no DNA to check the TCRdb D call of TRBD2. CDR3 size: 17 residues. Germline-derived CDR1 and CDR2 are SGHAT and FQNNGV. This chain's CDR3 is CASSLGLAGEHYYEQYF.

The chain joins TRBV7-9 to TRBJ2-7; absent DNA, TCRdb's TRBD1 call cannot be checked. The V gene's germline CDR1 is SEHNR and CDR2 FQNEAQ (reference sequence). The CDR3 totals 15 residues. The CDR3 sequence: CASSDRDRGQDEQYF.

V usage is TRBV6-5 and J usage is TRBJ1-6; TCRdb names TRBD1, which stays unverified in the absence of DNA. The CDR3 totals 16 residues. Germline CDR1 reads MNHEY; CDR2 reads SVGAGI. The CDR3: CASSLVSRVYNSPLHF.

The chain carries TRBV19 and TRBJ2-1; lacking DNA, the TRBD1 call made by TCRdb goes unchecked. This CDR3 spans 14 amino acids. Germline-derived CDR1 and CDR2 are LNHDA and SQIVND (reference sequence). The CDR3 here is CASTLGADYNEQFF.

The V gene is TRBV12-3 or TRBV12-4, the J gene TRBJ2-1; TCRdb selects TRBD1, and the lack of DNA leaves this call unchecked. The CDR3 has 14 residues. CDR3 amino acids: CASSPAPWVNEQFF.

The rearrangement uses TRBV15 and TRBJ2-3. CDR1 is LNHNV, CDR2 YYDKDF, per germline (reference sequence). The CDR3 consists of 14 residues. CDR3 loop: CATSRTGRTDTQYF.

This chain connects TRBV7-9 to TRBJ2-5; TCRdb lists TRBD1, though no DNA is available to test this call. Germline-derived CDR1 and CDR2 are SEHNR and FQNEAQ (reference sequence). This CDR3 region has 15 residues. CDR3 sequence reads: CASSLDREYQETQYF.

V usage is TRBV7-9 and J usage is TRBJ2-7; the TRBD1 assignment by TCRdb is unverifiable without DNA. The CDR3 has 15 amino acids. CDR1 SEHNR and CDR2 FQNEAQ come from the germline V gene (reference sequence). The CDR3 reads CASSLTDQATYEQYF.

This rearrangement joins TRBV20-1 to TRBJ1-5; TCRdb calls TRBD1, which cannot be checked without DNA. The CDR3 sequence is 14 residues long. Germline assignment: CDR1 DFQATT and CDR2 SNEGSKA (reference sequence). The CDR3 loop reads CSAGGTSVSQPQHF.

This rearrangement joins TRBV9 to TRBJ2-7; TCRdb reports TRBD1, a call that lacks DNA to check it against. CDR1 SGDLS and CDR2 YYNGEE come from the germline V gene. The CDR3 has 12 residues. The CDR3 loop reads CASSVGAGEQYF.

J is TRBJ2-1 and V is TRBV21-1; TCRdb's D call, TRBD1, is unchecked because there is no DNA. TRBV21-1 is a documented pseudogene. The CDR3 totals 15 residues. The CDR3 loop is CASTLQGANGNEQFF.

The rearrangement uses TRBV29-1 and TRBJ1-2; the TRBD1 assignment by TCRdb is unverifiable without DNA. The CDR3 is 13 residues long. The germline V gene has CDR1 SQVTM and CDR2 ANQGSEA. The CDR3 loop reads CSVDTGPTEGYTF.

The gene calls are TRBV1 and TRBJ2-3; TCRdb reports TRBD2, a call that lacks DNA to check it against. TRBV1 corresponds to a pseudogene. The CDR3 has 18 amino acids. CDR3 sequence reads: CTSSQEIRTSRGTGTQYF.

The chain combines TRBV28 with TRBJ2-3; the D gene TCRdb calls, TRBD1, cannot be checked with no DNA. The V gene's germline CDR1 is MDHEN and CDR2 SYDVKM. The CDR3 covers 16 residues. CDR3 loop: CASSSRDRLGTDTQYF.

J is TRBJ2-2 and V is TRBV3-1; the D call of TRBD2 rests on TCRdb alone, since no DNA is present to check it. The germline gives CDR1 LGHDT, CDR2 YNNKEL (reference sequence). CDR3 length: 18 residues. This CDR3 reads CASSSLVSGGAYTGELFF.

The chain's CDR3 is CASSIGLAANEQFF. The rearrangement links TRBV19 to TRBJ2-1; TCRdb names TRBD2, which stays unverified in the absence of DNA. The CDR3 length is 14 residues. CDR1 LNHDA and CDR2 SQIVND come from the germline V gene (reference sequence). The full variable domain, its missing parts supplied by reference TRBV19 and TRBJ2-1, is DGGITQSPKYLFRKEGQNVTLSCEQNLNHDAMYWYRQDPGQGLRLIYYSQIVNDFQKGDIAEGYSVSREKKESFPLTVTSAQKNPTAFYLCASSIGLAANEQFFGPGTRLTVL.

V usage is TRBV14 and J usage is TRBJ2-1; lacking DNA, the TRBD2 call made by TCRdb goes unchecked. CDR1 is SGHDN, CDR2 FVKESK, per germline. There are 16 residues in the CDR3. The CDR3 here is CASSQDRSLRRGEQFF. The whole variable domain, filled in from reference TRBV14 and TRBJ2-1, reads EAGVTQFPSHSVIEKGQTVTLRCDPISGHDNLYWYRRVMGKEIKFLLHFVKESKQDESGMPNNRFLAERTGGTYSTLKVQPAELEDSGVYFCASSQDRSLRRGEQFFGPGTRLTVL.

CDR3 amino acids: CASSSPGTSGHYEQYF. The chain has TRBV7-2 and TRBJ2-7; TCRdb calls TRBD2, which cannot be checked without DNA. The CDR3 length is 16 residues. The germline gives CDR1 SGHTA, CDR2 FQGNSA.